This TCR beta chain was captured in a study of blood T cell repertoires in COVID-19. Method: immunoSEQ multiplex PCR; TCRdb's copy keeps in-frame clones and lacks some. This table has 350,000 to 450,000 clones, around nine tenths appearing once. This clone was detected once. V was clipped by 6 bases and J by 5 bases; unmatched bases: 4. Germline assignment: CDR1 ENHRY and CDR2 SYGVKD. The CDR3 loop spans 13 amino acids. The chain has TRBV10-3 and TRBJ2-4, with 7 bases lining up with TRBD2. Input material: peripheral blood. This TCR was sampled from a human donor in a cohort sampled during active COVID-19. The CDR3 coding sequence is TGTGCCATCAGGGGAGGGAAGGAAAACATTCAGTACTTC. Translating it yields CAIRGGKENIQYF.